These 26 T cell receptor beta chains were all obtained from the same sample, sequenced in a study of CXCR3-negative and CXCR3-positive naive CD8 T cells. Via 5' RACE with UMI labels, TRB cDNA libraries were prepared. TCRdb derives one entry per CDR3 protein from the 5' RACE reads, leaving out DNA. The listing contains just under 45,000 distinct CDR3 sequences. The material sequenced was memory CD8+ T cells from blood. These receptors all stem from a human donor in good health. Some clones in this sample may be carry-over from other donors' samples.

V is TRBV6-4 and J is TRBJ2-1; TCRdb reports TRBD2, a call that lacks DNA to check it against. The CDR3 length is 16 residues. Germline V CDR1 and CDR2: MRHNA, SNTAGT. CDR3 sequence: CASSDGTSGDYNEQFF.

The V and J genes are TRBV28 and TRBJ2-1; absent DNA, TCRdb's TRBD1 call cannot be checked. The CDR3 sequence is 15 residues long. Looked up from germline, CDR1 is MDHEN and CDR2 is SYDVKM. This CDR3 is CASSLVAGNGNEQFF.

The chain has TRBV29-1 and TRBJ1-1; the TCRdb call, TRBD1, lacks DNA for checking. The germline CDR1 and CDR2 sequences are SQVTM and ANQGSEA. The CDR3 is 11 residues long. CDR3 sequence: CSARGETEAFF.

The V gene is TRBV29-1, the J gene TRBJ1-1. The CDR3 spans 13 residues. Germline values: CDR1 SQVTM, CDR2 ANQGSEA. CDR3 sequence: CSVDSGFHTEAFF.

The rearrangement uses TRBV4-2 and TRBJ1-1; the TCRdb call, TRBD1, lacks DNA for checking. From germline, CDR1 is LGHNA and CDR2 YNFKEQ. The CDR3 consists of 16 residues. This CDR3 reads CASSQRRTGPNTEAFF.

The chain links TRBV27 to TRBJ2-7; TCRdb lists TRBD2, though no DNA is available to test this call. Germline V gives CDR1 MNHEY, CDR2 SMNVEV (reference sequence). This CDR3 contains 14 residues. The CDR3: CAALKKAIAYEQYF.

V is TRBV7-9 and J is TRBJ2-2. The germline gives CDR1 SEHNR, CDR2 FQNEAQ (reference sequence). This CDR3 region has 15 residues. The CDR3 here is CASSAIWTNTGELFF.

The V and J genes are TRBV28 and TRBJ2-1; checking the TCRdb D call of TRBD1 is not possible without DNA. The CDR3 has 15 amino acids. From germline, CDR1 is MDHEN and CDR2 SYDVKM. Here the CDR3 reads CASSSGTGLDNEQFF.

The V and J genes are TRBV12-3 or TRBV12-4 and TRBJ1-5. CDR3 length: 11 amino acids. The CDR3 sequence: CASSFDQPQHF.

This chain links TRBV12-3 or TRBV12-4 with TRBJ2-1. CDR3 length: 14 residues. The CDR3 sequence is CASSLAGAYNEQFF.

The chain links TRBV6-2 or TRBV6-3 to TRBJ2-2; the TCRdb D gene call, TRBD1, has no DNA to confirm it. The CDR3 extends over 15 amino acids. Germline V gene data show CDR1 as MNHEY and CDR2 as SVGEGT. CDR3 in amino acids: CASDPGQGVTGELFF.

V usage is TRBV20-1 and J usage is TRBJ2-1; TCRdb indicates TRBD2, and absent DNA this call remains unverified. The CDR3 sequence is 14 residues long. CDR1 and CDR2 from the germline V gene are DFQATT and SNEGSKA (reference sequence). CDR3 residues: CSAKRGRVYNEQFF.

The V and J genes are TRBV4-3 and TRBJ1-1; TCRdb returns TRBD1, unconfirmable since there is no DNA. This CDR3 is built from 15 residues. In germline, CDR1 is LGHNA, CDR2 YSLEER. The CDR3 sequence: CASSQVGAVNTEAFF.

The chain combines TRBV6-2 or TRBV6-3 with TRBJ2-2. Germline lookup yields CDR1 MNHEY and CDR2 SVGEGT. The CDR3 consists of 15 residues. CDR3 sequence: CASSYVLDSTGELFF.

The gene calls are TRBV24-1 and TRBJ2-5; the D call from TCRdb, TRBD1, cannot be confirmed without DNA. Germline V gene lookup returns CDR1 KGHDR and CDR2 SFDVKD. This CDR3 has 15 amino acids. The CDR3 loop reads CATSDLSTDQETQFF.

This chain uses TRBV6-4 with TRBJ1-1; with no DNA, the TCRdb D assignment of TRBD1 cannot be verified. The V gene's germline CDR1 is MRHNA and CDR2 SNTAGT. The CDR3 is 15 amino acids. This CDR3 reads CASSPTGTSNTEAFF.

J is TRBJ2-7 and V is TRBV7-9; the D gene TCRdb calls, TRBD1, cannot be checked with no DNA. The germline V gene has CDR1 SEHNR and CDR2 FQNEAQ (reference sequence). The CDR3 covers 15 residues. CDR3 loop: CASSLGDRDLSEQYF.

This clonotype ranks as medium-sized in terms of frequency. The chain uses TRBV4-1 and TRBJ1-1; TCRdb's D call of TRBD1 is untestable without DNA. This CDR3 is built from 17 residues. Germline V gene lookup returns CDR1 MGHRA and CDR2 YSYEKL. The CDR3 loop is CASSQVLTGGSNTEAFF.

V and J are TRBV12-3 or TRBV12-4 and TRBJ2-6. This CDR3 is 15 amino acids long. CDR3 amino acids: CASSTTPPGANVLTF.

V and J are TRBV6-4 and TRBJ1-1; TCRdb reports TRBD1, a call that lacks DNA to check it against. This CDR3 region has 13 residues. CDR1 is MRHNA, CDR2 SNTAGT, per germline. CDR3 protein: CASSAGGHTEAFF.

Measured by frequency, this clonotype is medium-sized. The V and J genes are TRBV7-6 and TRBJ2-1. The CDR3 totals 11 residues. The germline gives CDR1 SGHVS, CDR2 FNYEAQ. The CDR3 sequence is CASSRNNEQFF.

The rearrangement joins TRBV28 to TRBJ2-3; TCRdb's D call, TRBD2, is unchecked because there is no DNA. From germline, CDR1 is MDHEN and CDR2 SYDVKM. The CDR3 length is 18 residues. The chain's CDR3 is CASSFPAAGGPGTDTQYF.

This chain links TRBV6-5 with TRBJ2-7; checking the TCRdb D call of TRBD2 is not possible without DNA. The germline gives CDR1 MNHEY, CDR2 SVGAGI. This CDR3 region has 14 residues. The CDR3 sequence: CASSPPGGIHEQYF.

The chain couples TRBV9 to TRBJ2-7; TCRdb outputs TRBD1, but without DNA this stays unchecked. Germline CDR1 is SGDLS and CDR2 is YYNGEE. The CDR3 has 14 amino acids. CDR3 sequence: CASSPGQGTHEQYF.

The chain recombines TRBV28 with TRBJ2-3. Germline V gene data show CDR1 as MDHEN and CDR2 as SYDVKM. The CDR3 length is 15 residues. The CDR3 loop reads CASSPIVLVPDTQYF.

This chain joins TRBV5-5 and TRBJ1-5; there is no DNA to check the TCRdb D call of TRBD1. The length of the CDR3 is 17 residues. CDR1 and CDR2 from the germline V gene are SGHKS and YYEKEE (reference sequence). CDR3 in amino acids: CASSPEGQGFGNQPQHF.